The 22 T cell receptor beta chains given below trace back to one sample, sequenced in a study of T cell responses to AZD1222 COVID-19 vaccine. Libraries were prepared by immunoSEQ multiplex PCR; TCRdb keeps only in-frame clonotypes and omits some of them. There are 95,000 to 150,000 clones in the sample; roughly 91% occur only once, and less than 30% lies in the top ten. The specimen comprised peripheral blood, sampled on day 0 of AZD1222 vaccination. The receptors come from an adult in good health.

This rearrangement joins TRBV12-3 or TRBV12-4 to TRBJ1-5, with no clear D. CDR3 length: 13 residues. V gave up 0 bases and J gave up 3 bases, with 3 bases separating them. The CDR3 DNA is TGTGCCAGCAGTTTAGCTTTCAATCAGCCCCAGCATTTT. It encodes CASSLAFNQPQHF.

The V call is TRBV3-1 (or the pseudogene TRBV3-2), the J call TRBJ1-1; 10 positions agree with TRBD1. The CDR3 covers 16 residues. V shed 0 bases and J 8 bases; nucleotides not matched to a gene: 9. Germline V gene sequence: CDR1 LGHDT, CDR2 YNNKEL (reference sequence). CDR3 DNA sequence: TGTGCCAGCAGCCAAGAGGATTGGGACAGGGGCCGAGAAGCTTTCTTT. It specifies CASSQEDWDRGREAFF.

V and J are TRBV3-1 (or the pseudogene TRBV3-2) and TRBJ1-2; 10 nucleotides match TRBD1. In germline, CDR1 is LGHDT, CDR2 YNNKEL (reference sequence). This CDR3 contains 16 residues. With 6 bases clipped from V and 2 bases from J, the junction kept 9 bases outside the gene matches. The CDR3 loop reads CASSPLTGGINYGYTF. For the CDR3, the DNA is TGTGCCAGCAGTCCCTTGACAGGGGGCATAAACTATGGCTACACCTTC.

This clone showed up just a few times. J is TRBJ2-2 and V is TRBV29-1; D remains unclear. CDR1 SQVTM and CDR2 ANQGSEA come from the germline V gene. V gave up 8 bases and J gave up 4 bases, with 14 bases separating them. The CDR3 length is 13 residues. The CDR3 loop reads CSITTLGTGELFF. The CDR3 DNA sequence: TGCAGCATCACGACCCTCGGCACCGGGGAGCTGTTTTTT.

DNA for the CDR3: TGTGCCAGCAGCTTGCAGGGGGTAGCCTACGAGCAGTACTTC. This sequence encodes CASSLQGVAYEQYF. This chain uses TRBV5-6 with TRBJ2-7; TRBD1 matches at 7 bases. Trimming at V came to 1 base and at J to 2 bases, leaving 3 bases not matched to a gene. Germline V lookup: CDR1 SGHDT, CDR2 YYEEEE. This CDR3 spans 14 amino acids.

The V call is TRBV3-1 (or the pseudogene TRBV3-2), the J call TRBJ1-1, with D maybe TRBD1 (6 bases). Germline CDR1 is LGHDT and CDR2 is YNNKEL (reference sequence). The CDR3 contains 16 residues. Trimming stripped 4 bases from V and 5 bases from J, with 20 bases between. In DNA, the CDR3 is TGTGCCAGCAGCCGCAGCCCATTCACTACAGGGACTGAAGCTTTCTTT. It encodes CASSRSPFTTGTEAFF.

The genes are TRBV27 and TRBJ2-3; 7 bases are a match to TRBD2. The CDR3 is 13 amino acids. From germline, CDR1 is MNHEY and CDR2 SMNVEV (reference sequence). The trim removed 6 bases at V and 11 bases at J, leaving 11 bases unmatched. CDR3 protein: CASRRALGGMQYF. The CDR3 bases are TGTGCCAGCAGGCGGGCCCTCGGGGGGATGCAGTATTTT.

The V call is TRBV25-1, the J call TRBJ1-1; D possibly corresponds to TRBD1 (6 bases). The length of the CDR3 is 13 residues. Per the germline V gene, CDR1 is MGHDK and CDR2 is SYGVNS. V lost 4 bases, J lost 8 bases, and 14 bases lay in between. The CDR3 region is CASSVSGASEAFF. In nucleotides, the CDR3 is TGTGCCAGCAGTGTGTCGGGGGCGTCGGAAGCTTTCTTT.

This chain links TRBV5-6 with TRBJ1-5, with TRBD1 identical over 7 bases. Germline V lookup: CDR1 SGHDT, CDR2 YYEEEE. J gave up 4 bases and V 4 bases, and 5 bases lay outside the gene matches. This CDR3 contains 14 residues. CDR3 bases: TGTGCCAGCAGCCTCCGACAGGGAAATCAGCCCCAGCATTTT. Translation: CASSLRQGNQPQHF.

The chain employs TRBV19 and TRBJ1-3, with a tentative D call TRBD1 (6 bases). CDR1 and CDR2 from the germline V gene are LNHDA and SQIVND (reference sequence). The CDR3 runs to 15 residues. V shed 6 bases and J shed 4 bases, with 16 bases lying between them. The CDR3 coding sequence is TGTGCCAGTAGGAAATCCAGGGGTCCAGGAAACACCATATATTTT. Its translation is CASRKSRGPGNTIYF.

The chain couples TRBV19 to TRBJ1-4, with D perhaps matching TRBD1 (5 bases). CDR1 is LNHDA, CDR2 SQIVND, per germline (reference sequence). The CDR3 consists of 14 residues. Trimming pared 6 bases from V and 7 bases from J, leaving 15 bases between. This CDR3 is CASSRTKGGEKLFF. The CDR3 DNA follows: TGTGCCAGTAGCCGGACAAAGGGTGGTGAAAAACTGTTTTTT.

Written as DNA, the CDR3 is TGTGCCAGCTCACCAAGGGCTAGCGGGAGAAATGAGCAGTTCTTC. Its translation is CASSPRASGRNEQFF. The chain joins TRBV18 to TRBJ2-1; 10 bases are a match to TRBD2. The V segment lost 2 bases and the J segment 7 bases; nucleotides outside the gene matches: 5. The CDR3 sequence is 15 residues long. Germline lookup yields CDR1 KGHSH and CDR2 LQKENI.

The rearrangement joins TRBV9 to TRBJ1-6; D not certain. V lost 8 bases, J lost 6 bases, and 18 bases lay in between. CDR1 and CDR2 (germline): SGDLS, YYNGEE. The CDR3 length is 15 residues. The CDR3 DNA reads TGTGCCAGTACCCCCGGGGTAACGGGTAATTCACCCCTCCACTTT. This encodes CASTPGVTGNSPLHF.

The count of this clone is one. The rearrangement joins TRBV5-6 to TRBJ1-2; the match to TRBD1 covers 8 bases. The J segment lost 4 bases and the V segment lost 5 bases, leaving 10 bases of the junction unmatched. The CDR3 sequence is 15 residues long. Germline-derived CDR1 and CDR2 are SGHDT and YYEEEE. DNA for the CDR3: TGTGCCAGCAGTCAATCCGGGACAGGAGCCTATGGCTACACCTTC. Its translation is CASSQSGTGAYGYTF.

This CDR3 reads CSVELPQGYEQYF. The CDR3 bases are TGCAGCGTTGAACTTCCTCAGGGCTACGAGCAGTACTTC. This rearrangement joins TRBV29-1 to TRBJ2-7; possibly TRBD1 for D (5 bases). Trimming removed 2 bases from V and 3 bases from J, with 11 bases in between. Germline V CDR1 and CDR2: SQVTM, ANQGSEA. The length of the CDR3 is 13 residues.

The chain recombines TRBV27 with TRBJ2-3; D unresolved. Germline V gene sequence: CDR1 MNHEY, CDR2 SMNVEV (reference sequence). This CDR3 spans 14 amino acids. The ends were cut back, 7 bases at V and 6 bases at J, with 17 bases in the middle. As DNA, the CDR3 is TGTGCCAGCAACACGGACGAGCGAGGCGATACGCAGTATTTT. It is translated as CASNTDERGDTQYF.

The V gene is TRBV7-2, the J gene TRBJ1-1; D not resolved. Per germline, CDR1 SGHTA and CDR2 FQGNSA. The CDR3 covers 15 residues. Between the trimmed V and J ends, which lost 2 bases and 1 base, there was a span of 11 bases. CDR3 sequence: CASSLRASENTEAFF. The CDR3 DNA sequence: TGTGCCAGCAGCTTAAGGGCATCGGAGAACACTGAAGCTTTCTTT.

The chain is built from TRBV23-1 and TRBJ1-2; the D is unclear. TRBV23-1 is known as an ORF, though its function is uncertain. V was pared by 0 bases and J by 2 bases, with 7 bases between. CDR3 length equals 14 residues. CDR3 nucleotide sequence: TGCGCCAGCAGTCAATCCGGGGAAAACTATGGCTACACCTTC. Translated: CASSQSGENYGYTF.

This rearrangement joins TRBV12-3 or TRBV12-4 to TRBJ2-4; D uncertain. The CDR3 runs 12 residues. Trimming removed 8 bases at V and 8 bases at J, with 13 bases between. CDR3 coding DNA: TGTGCCAGCTCTCCTTCATCGGACATTCAGTACTTC. This gives the protein CASSPSSDIQYF.

V is TRBV19 and J is TRBJ1-5; TRBD1 aligns across 7 bases. After removal of 5 bases from V and 5 bases from J, the junction contained 12 bases not matched to a gene. The CDR3 contains 16 residues. Germline CDR1 and CDR2: LNHDA and SQIVND (reference sequence). The CDR3 DNA reads as TGTGCCAGTAGTGCCCGACAGGGAATGGTCCATCAGCCCCAGCATTTT. It is translated as CASSARQGMVHQPQHF.

V gene TRBV19 combines with J gene TRBJ2-1; no firm D call. Trimming took 4 bases from V and 3 from J, leaving 10 bases between them. Germline assignment: CDR1 LNHDA and CDR2 SQIVND (reference sequence). CDR3 size: 14 residues. This CDR3 is CASSSGEGYNEQFF. Written as DNA, the CDR3 is TGTGCCAGTAGTAGCGGTGAAGGCTACAATGAGCAGTTCTTC.

Comments on this clone: Other DNA sequences in the same sample also yield this CDR3. The CDR3: CASWTVMNTEAFF. CDR3 coding DNA: TGTGCCAGCTGGACAGTAATGAACACTGAAGCTTTCTTT. The J gene is TRBJ1-1, the V gene TRBV27, with D possibly matching TRBD1 (6 bases). The germline V gene encodes CDR1 MNHEY and CDR2 SMNVEV (reference sequence). Trimming cost V 8 bases and J 0 bases, with 10 bases left between them. The CDR3 has 13 residues.